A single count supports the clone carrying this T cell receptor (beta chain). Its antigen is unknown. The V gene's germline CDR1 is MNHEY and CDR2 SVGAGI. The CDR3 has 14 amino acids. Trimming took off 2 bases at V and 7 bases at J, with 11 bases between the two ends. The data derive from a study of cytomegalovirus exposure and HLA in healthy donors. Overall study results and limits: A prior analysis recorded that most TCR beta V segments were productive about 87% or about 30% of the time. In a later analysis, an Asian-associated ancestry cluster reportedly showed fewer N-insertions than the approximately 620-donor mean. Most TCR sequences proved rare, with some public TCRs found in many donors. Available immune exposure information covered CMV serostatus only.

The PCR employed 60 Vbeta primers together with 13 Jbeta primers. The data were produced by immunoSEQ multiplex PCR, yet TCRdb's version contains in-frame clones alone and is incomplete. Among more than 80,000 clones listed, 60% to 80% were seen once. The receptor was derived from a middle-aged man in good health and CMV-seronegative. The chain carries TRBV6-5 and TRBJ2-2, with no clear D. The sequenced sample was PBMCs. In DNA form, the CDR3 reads TGTGCCAGCAGTTACGCACGGGTTGGCGGGGAGCTGTTTTTT. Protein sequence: CASSYARVGGELFF.